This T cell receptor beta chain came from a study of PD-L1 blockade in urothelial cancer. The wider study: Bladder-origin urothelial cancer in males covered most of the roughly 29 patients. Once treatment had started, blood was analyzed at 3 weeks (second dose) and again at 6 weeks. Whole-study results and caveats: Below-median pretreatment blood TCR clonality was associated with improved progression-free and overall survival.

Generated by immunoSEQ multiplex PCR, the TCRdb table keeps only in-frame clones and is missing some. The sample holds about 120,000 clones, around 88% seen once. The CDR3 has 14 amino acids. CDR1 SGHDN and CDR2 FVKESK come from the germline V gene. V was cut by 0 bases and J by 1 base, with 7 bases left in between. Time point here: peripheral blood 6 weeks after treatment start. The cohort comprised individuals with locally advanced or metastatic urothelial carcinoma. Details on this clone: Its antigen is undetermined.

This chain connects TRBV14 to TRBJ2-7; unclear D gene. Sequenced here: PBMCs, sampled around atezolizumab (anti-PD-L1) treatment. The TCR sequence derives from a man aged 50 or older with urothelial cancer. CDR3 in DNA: TGTGCCAGCAGCCAAGAGGGCAGTTCCTACGAGCAGTACTTC. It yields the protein CASSQEGSSYEQYF.